This paragraph covers one T cell receptor beta chain sequence. This clone was recorded at least ten times. Its antigen is currently not known. Per-nucleotide qualities are absent, and no much larger clonotype sits a single base away. TCRbeta CDR3 regions were amplified from genomic DNA by means of the immunoSEQ Assay, a bias-controlled multiplex PCR. The study's processing was this. The number of nucleated cells in each sample was estimated from the amplification of reference gene primers within the assay. To quantify the absolute abundance of each unique TCRbeta CDR3 rearrangement, sequence reads were collapsed and filtered. For each sample, productive Simpson clonality was calculated by taking the square root of Simpson's diversity index across productive rearrangements. As stored in TCRdb, this immuneACCESS dataset retains in-frame rearrangements with V and J assigned. A fraction of the clones does not appear; measured against another copy, unresolved V genes explain less than half of the discrepancy, and the remainder lacks a known reason. V, J and clone size are taken as reported in that table, and D and trimming were inferred from the DNA itself. This sample gives about 93,000 clones in total; almost 80% of them show up just once. The ten largest account for roughly 15% of the sample.

The data were taken from a study of blood T cell repertoires in COVID-19 (dated by TCRdb to the early 2020s). About the full investigation: Collaborator samples came from the United States, Italy and Spain and covered acute and convalescent phases of COVID-19. A freely available public database, intended as a resource for researchers studying the immune response to SARS-CoV-2, is where the repertoires were released. HLA class I and class II types, where available, came from metadata supplied by the sample provider rather than from assay-based typing. Subjects who had been exposed to COVID-19, were actively infected with it, or had recovered from it provided the deeply sampled blood TCRbeta repertoires that made up the dataset. The prospective study material was composed of cDNA or gDNA derived from T cells, B-cell-depleted T cells, or PBMCs. The samples were drawn from the first 160 participants of the ongoing ImmuneRACE study and from 1,254 subjects provided by 6 global collaborators. The sample metadata nearly always contained a de-identified subject ID, COVID-19 status, age in years and sex.

Whole blood was collected in K2EDTA tubes by collaborating institutions according to the institutions' own protocols. For TCRbeta analysis, collaborators shipped samples in one of three forms: frozen whole blood, isolated PBMCs, or DNA extracted from either of those sample types. Study-wide findings and limitations: The amount of clinical and demographic metadata varied by source and participant and was provided uncurated.

The CDR3, cysteine through phenylalanine, is 15 amino acids long. CDR3 DNA only is kept here, 45 bases in frame from base 1. Based on the germline V gene, the CDR1 and CDR2 sequences are SGHAT and FQNNGV. V is clipped by 1 base and J by 5 bases, and the sequence between their germline boundaries is 13 bases long. The origin of this receptor is a human donor in a cohort sampled during active COVID-19. The sequencing sample was made of peripheral blood. The chain employs TRBV11-2 and TRBJ2-3; the D segment could be TRBD2, given 6 matching bases. The CDR3 here reads CASSLVGGRGDTQYF. The DNA sequence is TGTGCCAGCAGCTTAGTCGGGGGTAGGGGAGATACGCAGTATTTT.